A single sample gave rise to the 26 T cell receptor beta chains below, sequenced in a study of beta chain features in type 1 diabetes (dated by TCRdb to the late 2010s). Here is what the overall study found, with its caveats: In all four CD4+ subsets, TCRB CDR3 length was moderately but significantly shorter in type 1 diabetes patients.

Libraries were prepared through the immunoSEQ multiplex PCR assay. All of the isolated RNA was reverse transcribed with the High Capacity cDNA Reverse Transcription Kit, so expressed TCRB transcripts were sequenced. TCRdb limited this immuneACCESS table to in-frame rearrangements with V and J called. A share of clones is missing; checked studies link under half to unresolved V genes, and the rest is unexplained. The sample yields 630,000 or so clones; roughly an eighth were counted once. The ten largest clones add up to roughly 0.04% of the sample. These TCRs' antigens remain unknown. Input material: naive CD4+ T cells from blood. This specimen's cell subset or site label, per the study, means: true naive CD4+ T cells. The origin of the receptors is a man aged 18 to 30 with type 1 diabetes.

There are a few counts of this clone. The rearrangement uses TRBV7-9 and TRBJ1-3; the match to TRBD1 covers 7 bases. Germline-derived CDR1 and CDR2 are SEHNR and FQNEAQ (reference sequence). J lost 2 bases, V lost 4 bases, and 5 bases had no gene match. This CDR3 comprises 15 residues. The CDR3 spells CASSSTGSAGNTIYF. The CDR3 DNA is TGTGCCAGCAGCTCGACAGGGTCCGCTGGAAACACCATATATTTT.

The chain carries TRBV2 and TRBJ1-2, with 7 bases fitting TRBD1. This CDR3 has 13 amino acids. The germline gives CDR1 SNHLY, CDR2 FYNNEI. V dropped 5 bases and J dropped 7; count of bases not matched to a gene: 7. The CDR3 region is CASSLDRESGYTF. In DNA, the CDR3 is TGTGCCAGCAGTCTAGACAGGGAGAGTGGCTACACCTTC.

This clone appeared a few times. This chain's CDR3 is CAWSDWVNQPQHF. The DNA of the CDR3 is TGTGCCTGGAGTGACTGGGTTAATCAGCCCCAGCATTTT. This chain joins TRBV30 and TRBJ1-5; D gene unclear. V gave up 1 base and J gave up 4 bases, with 8 bases separating them. CDR3 length equals 13 residues. Germline CDR1 and CDR2: GTSNPN and SVGIG (reference sequence).

This clone has a handful of counts. The CDR3 DNA sequence: TGTGCCAGCAGCCATCATCCCCCGGGACAGGGGGCATACGAGCAGTACTTC. It codes for CASSHHPPGQGAYEQYF. V gene TRBV14 combines with J gene TRBJ2-7; TRBD1 matches 12 bases. The CDR3 has 17 residues. J gave up 4 bases and V 3 bases, and 10 bases lay outside the gene matches. The V gene's germline CDR1 is SGHDN and CDR2 FVKESK.

This chain joins TRBV6-5 and TRBJ2-7, with 10 bases that match TRBD2. V lost 4 bases and J lost 0; bases outside the gene matches: 6. The germline gives CDR1 MNHEY, CDR2 SVGAGI. CDR3 length: 16 residues. CDR3 region: CASSSVSSGSSYEQYF. The CDR3 DNA reads as TGTGCCAGCAGTTCCGTTTCTAGCGGGAGCTCCTACGAGCAGTACTTC.

The V and J genes are TRBV4-1 and TRBJ2-4, with unresolved D. The CDR3 contains 19 residues. Trimming pared 3 bases from V and 1 base from J, leaving 22 bases between. Germline CDR1 MGHRA, CDR2 YSYEKL. CDR3 sequence reads: CASSHQVSQASVAKNIQYF. CDR3 in DNA: TGCGCCAGCAGCCACCAAGTTAGCCAAGCATCTGTGGCCAAAAACATTCAGTACTTC.

The sample holds a few counts of this clone. V and J are TRBV6-1 and TRBJ2-7; TRBD2 matches at 14 bases. V lost 9 bases, J lost 3 bases, and 7 bases stayed unmatched. Germline CDR1 and CDR2: MNHNS and SASEGT. CDR3 size: 15 residues. For the CDR3, the DNA is TGTGCCAGTCTCCCGGGACTAGCGGGAGTCTACGAGCAGTACTTC. As protein: CASLPGLAGVYEQYF.

This clone was seen more than once but under ten times. The chain recombines TRBV29-1 with TRBJ2-5; TRBD2 aligns across 8 bases. In germline, CDR1 is SQVTM, CDR2 ANQGSEA. The CDR3 sequence is 12 residues long. Losses at the gene ends were 4 bases for V and 9 bases for J; bases not matched to a gene: 7. CDR3: CSVGERGRAQYF. The CDR3 region has the DNA TGCAGCGTTGGCGAGCGGGGGAGAGCCCAGTACTTC.

The chain employs TRBV4-1 and TRBJ1-1; D may be TRBD1 (5 bases). The CDR3 is made up of 14 amino acids. Per the germline V gene, CDR1 is MGHRA and CDR2 is YSYEKL. Trimming took off 4 bases at V and 1 base at J, with 10 bases between the two ends. CDR3 protein: CASSRPGGNTEAFF. CDR3 in DNA: TGCGCCAGCAGCCGACCCGGGGGGAACACTGAAGCTTTCTTT.

This clone showed up just a few times. J is TRBJ2-2 and V is TRBV7-2; the D call may be TRBD1 or TRBD2 (5 bases each). With 7 bases removed from V and 1 base from J, the gap between germline ends came to 10 bases. Germline CDR1 is SGHTA and CDR2 is FQGNSA. This CDR3 is built from 14 residues. CDR3 amino acids: CASKRDQNTGELFF. The CDR3 nucleotides are TGTGCCAGCAAACGGGACCAGAACACCGGGGAGCTGTTTTTT.

A few counts support this clone. This chain links TRBV29-1 with TRBJ1-1; a possible D gene is TRBD1 (5 bases). Germline V gene lookup returns CDR1 SQVTM and CDR2 ANQGSEA. The V gene lost 7 bases and the J gene lost 1 base, with 13 bases spanning the gap. This CDR3 contains 13 residues. CDR3 sequence: CSGARVSNTEAFF. DNA of the CDR3: TGCAGCGGAGCCAGGGTCTCGAACACTGAAGCTTTCTTT.

This clone turned up a few times. The chain couples TRBV18 to TRBJ2-1; TRBD1 or TRBD2 may be the D gene (5 bases each). The CDR3 extends over 9 amino acids. CDR1 and CDR2 from the germline V gene are KGHSH and LQKENI. V lost 6 bases, J lost 15 bases, and 9 bases lay in between. In DNA, the CDR3 is TGTGCCAGCTCCCCGGGGCCGTTCTTC. This gives the protein CASSPGPFF.

CDR3 protein: CAWSVVAQETQYF. In DNA, the CDR3 is TGTGCCTGGAGTGTCGTAGCGCAAGAGACCCAGTACTTC. The J gene is TRBJ2-5, the V gene TRBV30; possible D gene TRBD2, 5 bases. Germline V gene lookup returns CDR1 GTSNPN and CDR2 SVGIG (reference sequence). The CDR3 spans 13 residues. Trimming took off 0 bases at V and 2 bases at J, with 7 bases between the two ends.

The chain links TRBV7-9 to TRBJ2-2; no clear D gene. This CDR3 has 15 amino acids. CDR1 is SEHNR and CDR2 is FQNEAQ in the germline V gene (reference sequence). Deletions cut 3 bases from V and 6 bases from J, with 14 bases between. The CDR3 here is CASSFGSGVAGELFF. For the CDR3, the DNA is TGTGCCAGCAGCTTCGGCTCTGGCGTCGCCGGGGAGCTGTTTTTT.

In DNA, the CDR3 is TGTGCCAGCTCCAGGGAAGAGACCCAGTACTTC. It encodes CASSREETQYF. The chain recombines TRBV9 with TRBJ2-5, with a tentative D call TRBD1 (5 bases). Trimming removed 7 bases from V and 3 bases from J, with 7 bases in between. CDR1 is SGDLS and CDR2 is YYNGEE in the germline V gene. This CDR3 is built from 11 residues.

The chain combines TRBV4-3 with TRBJ2-2; 8 positions match TRBD1. From germline, CDR1 is LGHNA and CDR2 YSLEER. V lost 1 base and J lost 0; bases outside the gene matches: 4. This CDR3 spans 17 amino acids. Here the CDR3 DNA reads TGCGCCAGCAGCCAAGTACGGACAGGGACGAACACCGGGGAGCTGTTTTTT. Translating gives CASSQVRTGTNTGELFF.

V is TRBV30 and J is TRBJ1-4; D gene uncertain. V lost 2 bases and J lost 5, with 3 bases in between. Germline V lookup: CDR1 GTSNPN, CDR2 SVGIG (reference sequence). The CDR3 contains 11 residues. The CDR3 reads CAWSRNEKLFF. The DNA for the CDR3 is TGTGCCTGGAGTCGAAATGAAAAACTGTTTTTT.

This clone was counted only a few times. The chain joins TRBV29-1 to TRBJ2-3; TRBD2 matches at 13 bases. The CDR3 is 15 residues long. CDR1 SQVTM and CDR2 ANQGSEA come from the germline V gene. V gave up 4 bases and J gave up 0 bases; unmatched junction bases: 1. In DNA, the CDR3 is TGCAGCGTTGTACTAGCGGGGGGGAGCACAGATACGCAGTATTTT. Translating it yields CSVVLAGGSTDTQYF.

This clone showed up just a few times. Other DNA sequences within the sample encode an identical CDR3. The chain is built from TRBV5-1 and TRBJ2-5; 9 bases are shared with TRBD1. Trimming took 3 bases from V and 4 from J; bases not matched to a gene: 1. The CDR3 is 13 amino acids. Germline CDR1 and CDR2: SGHRS and YFSETQ. The CDR3 DNA is TGCGCCAGCAGCTCGGGACAGGGAGAGACCCAGTACTTC. This encodes CASSSGQGETQYF.

This clone came up a few times. The rearrangement uses TRBV7-9 and TRBJ2-7; D may match TRBD1 or TRBD2 (5 bases each). In germline, CDR1 is SEHNR, CDR2 FQNEAQ (reference sequence). The CDR3 has 15 amino acids. Trimming left V 5 bases short and J 1 base short, with 15 bases between. The CDR3: CASSPRAGSSYEQYF. Here the CDR3 DNA reads TGTGCCAGCAGCCCGAGGGCAGGGAGTTCCTACGAGCAGTACTTC. Together with reference TRBV7-9 and TRBJ2-7, the CDR3 gives the full variable domain: DTGVSQNPRHKITKRGQNVTFRCDPISEHNRLYWYRQTLGQGPEFLTYFQNEAQLEKSRLLSDRFSAERPKGSFSTLEIQRTEQGDSAMYLCASSPRAGSSYEQYFGPGTRLTVT.

This clone occurred a few times. Other DNA variants within this sample encode the same CDR3. The chain links TRBV7-3 to TRBJ2-7; either TRBD1 or TRBD2 may supply D (5 bases each). Germline values: CDR1 SGHTA, CDR2 FQGTGA. V lost 2 bases, J lost 2 bases, and 10 bases lay in between. The CDR3 has 14 amino acids. CDR3: CASSLGTGPYEQYF. The CDR3 DNA sequence: TGTGCCAGCAGCTTAGGGACCGGGCCCTACGAGCAGTACTTC.

About this clone: Other DNA sequences in the same sample also yield this CDR3. This sequence joins TRBV30 and TRBJ2-3; D gene uncertain. V lost 0 bases to trimming and J lost 5 bases, with 3 bases between them. Germline V lookup: CDR1 GTSNPN, CDR2 SVGIG (reference sequence). CDR3 size: 11 residues. In DNA form, the CDR3 reads TGTGCCTGGAGTGTAAGAGATACGCAGTATTTT. Amino acid sequence: CAWSVRDTQYF. Full variable domain (outside the CDR3, taken from reference TRBV30 and TRBJ2-3): SQTIHQWPATLVQPVGSPLSLECTVEGTSNPNLYWYRQAAGRGLQLLFYSVGIGQISSEVPQNLSASRPQDRQFILSSKKLLLSDSGFYLCAWSVRDTQYFGPGTRLTVL.

This clone was found a few times. The chain couples TRBV7-9 to TRBJ1-2; D perhaps matches TRBD1 (5 bases). The CDR3 is 14 residues long. Germline V gives CDR1 SEHNR, CDR2 FQNEAQ (reference sequence). The V end lost 3 bases, the J end lost 4 bases, and 12 bases lay between the germline ends. The CDR3 protein is CASSLIRDGYGYTF. DNA of the CDR3: TGTGCCAGCAGCTTGATCAGGGACGGCTATGGCTACACCTTC.

The gene calls are TRBV28 and TRBJ2-6; D is possibly TRBD2 (6 bases). V was trimmed by 5 bases and J by 0 bases, leaving 11 bases between them. The CDR3 covers 16 residues. The germline V gene has CDR1 MDHEN and CDR2 SYDVKM. CDR3 bases: TGTGCCAGCAGTGGGGGGTACAGCTCTGGGGCCAACGTCCTGACTTTC. This translates into CASSGGYSSGANVLTF. The variable domain in full, with the rest retrieved from reference TRBV28 and TRBJ2-6, is DVKVTQSSRYLVKRTGEKVFLECVQDMDHENMFWYRQDPGLGLRLIYFSYDVKMKEKGDIPEGYSVSREKKERFSLILESASTNQTSMYLCASSGGYSSGANVLTFGAGSRLTVL.

This clone was seen only a few times. This rearrangement joins TRBV30 to TRBJ1-5, with 11 bases identical to TRBD1. The V gene end was trimmed by 3 bases and the J gene end by 5 bases; junction bases not matched to a gene: 3. CDR3 length: 14 residues. Germline lookup yields CDR1 GTSNPN and CDR2 SVGIG (reference sequence). The CDR3 protein is CAWSWTGGYQPQHF. CDR3 sequence (DNA): TGTGCCTGGAGCTGGACAGGGGGCTATCAGCCCCAGCATTTT.

This clone was counted only a few times. Other DNA variants within this sample encode the same CDR3. V and J are TRBV9 and TRBJ2-2; 10 nucleotides line up with TRBD2. The junction had 13 bases not matched to a gene; V was cut back by 2 bases and J by 6 bases. The CDR3 runs 18 residues. Germline V gene data show CDR1 as SGDLS and CDR2 as YYNGEE. In DNA form, the CDR3 reads TGTGCCAGCAGCGTCGCAAAGCGGGAGGGAGAATCGTCCGGGGAGCTGTTTTTT. Translated, it gives CASSVAKREGESSGELFF.